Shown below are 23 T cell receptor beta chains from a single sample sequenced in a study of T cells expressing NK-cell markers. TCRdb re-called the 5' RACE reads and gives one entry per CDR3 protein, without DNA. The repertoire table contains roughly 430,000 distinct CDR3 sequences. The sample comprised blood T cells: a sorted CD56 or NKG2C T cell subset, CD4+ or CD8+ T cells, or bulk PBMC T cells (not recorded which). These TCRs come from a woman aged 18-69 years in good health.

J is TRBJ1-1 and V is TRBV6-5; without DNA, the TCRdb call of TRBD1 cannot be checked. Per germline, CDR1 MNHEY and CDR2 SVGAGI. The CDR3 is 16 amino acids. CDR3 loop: CASSYFSPGVNTEAFF.

CDR3: CSVEGWGAEAFF. V is TRBV29-1 and J is TRBJ1-1; TCRdb gives TRBD1 as the D gene, but with no DNA this cannot be confirmed. Germline V lookup: CDR1 SQVTM, CDR2 ANQGSEA. The CDR3 spans 12 residues. The variable domain in full, completed from reference TRBV29-1 and TRBJ1-1, reads SAVISQKPSRDICQRGTSLTIQCQVDSQVTMMFWYRQQPGQSLTLIATANQGSEATYESGFVIDKFPISRPNLTFSTLTVSNMSPEDSSIYLCSVEGWGAEAFFGQGTRLTVV.

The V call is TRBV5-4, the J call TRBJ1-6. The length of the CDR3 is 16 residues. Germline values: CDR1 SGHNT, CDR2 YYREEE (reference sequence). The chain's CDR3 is CASSFSPELNNSPLHF.

The CDR3 is CASSPGLAGEGQFF. The chain links TRBV11-1 to TRBJ2-1; TCRdb lists TRBD2, though no DNA is available to test this call. CDR3 length: 14 amino acids. The germline gives CDR1 SGHAT, CDR2 FQDESV (reference sequence). Using reference TRBV11-1 and TRBJ2-1 for the parts outside the CDR3, the full variable domain is EAEVAQSPRYKITEKSQAVAFWCDPISGHATLYWYRQILGQGPELLVQFQDESVVDDSQLPKDRFSAERLKGVDSTLKIQPAELGDSAMYLCASSPGLAGEGQFFGPGTRLTVL.

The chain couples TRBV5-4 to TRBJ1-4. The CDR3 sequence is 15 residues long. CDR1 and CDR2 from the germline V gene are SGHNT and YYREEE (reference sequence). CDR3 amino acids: CASSLAKGLTEKLFF.

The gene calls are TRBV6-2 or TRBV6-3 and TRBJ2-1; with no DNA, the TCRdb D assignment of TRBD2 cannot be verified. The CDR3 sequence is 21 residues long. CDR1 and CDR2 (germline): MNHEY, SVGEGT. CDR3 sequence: CASSHPRRLAGGRGGYNEQFF.

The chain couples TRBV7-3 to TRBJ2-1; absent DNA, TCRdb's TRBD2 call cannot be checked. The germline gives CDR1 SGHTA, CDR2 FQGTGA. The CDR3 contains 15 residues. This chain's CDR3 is CASSPSGLRDNEQFF.

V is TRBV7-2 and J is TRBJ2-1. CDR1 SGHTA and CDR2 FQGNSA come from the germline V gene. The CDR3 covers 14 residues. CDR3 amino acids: CASSPQEVRNEQFF. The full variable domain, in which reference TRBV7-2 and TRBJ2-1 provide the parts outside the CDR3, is GAGVSQSPSNKVTEKGKDVELRCDPISGHTALYWYRQSLGQGLEFLIYFQGNSAPDKSGLPSDRFSAERTGGSVSTLTIQRTQQEDSAVYLCASSPQEVRNEQFFGPGTRLTVL.

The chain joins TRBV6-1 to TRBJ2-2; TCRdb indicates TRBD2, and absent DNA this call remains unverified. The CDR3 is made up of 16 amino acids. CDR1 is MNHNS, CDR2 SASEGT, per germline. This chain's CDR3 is CATKAGTSDGAGELFF.

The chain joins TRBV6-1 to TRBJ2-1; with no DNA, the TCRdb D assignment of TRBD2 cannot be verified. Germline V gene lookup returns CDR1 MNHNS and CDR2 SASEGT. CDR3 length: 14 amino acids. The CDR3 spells CASSAGTTKNEQFF.

The CDR3 region is CASSTGDNSPLHF. The V call is TRBV18, the J call TRBJ1-6. This CDR3 spans 13 amino acids. The germline gives CDR1 KGHSH, CDR2 LQKENI.

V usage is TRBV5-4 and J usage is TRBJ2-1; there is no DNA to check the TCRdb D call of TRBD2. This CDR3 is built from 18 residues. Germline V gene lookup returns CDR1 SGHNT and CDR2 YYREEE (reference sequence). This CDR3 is CASSLGTSRKRFYNEQFF. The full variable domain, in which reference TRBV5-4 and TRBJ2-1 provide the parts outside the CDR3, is ETGVTQSPTHLIKTRGQQVTLRCSSQSGHNTVSWYQQALGQGPQFIFQYYREEENGRGNFPPRFSGLQFPNYSSELNVNALELDDSALYLCASSLGTSRKRFYNEQFFGPGTRLTVL.

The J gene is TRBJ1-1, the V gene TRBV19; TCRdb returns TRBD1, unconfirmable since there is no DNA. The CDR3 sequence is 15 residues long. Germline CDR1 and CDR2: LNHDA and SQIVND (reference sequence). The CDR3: CASSIGPGTNTEAFF. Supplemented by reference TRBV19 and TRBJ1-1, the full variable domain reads DGGITQSPKYLFRKEGQNVTLSCEQNLNHDAMYWYRQDPGQGLRLIYYSQIVNDFQKGDIAEGYSVSREKKESFPLTVTSAQKNPTAFYLCASSIGPGTNTEAFFGQGTRLTVV.

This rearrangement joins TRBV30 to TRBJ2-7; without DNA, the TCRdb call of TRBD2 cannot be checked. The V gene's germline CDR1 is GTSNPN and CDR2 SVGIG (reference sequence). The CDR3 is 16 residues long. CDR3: CAWTNIPGLAVYEQYF.

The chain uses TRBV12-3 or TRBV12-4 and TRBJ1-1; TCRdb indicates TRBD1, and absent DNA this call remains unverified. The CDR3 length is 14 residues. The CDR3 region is CASSRGQGNTEAFF.

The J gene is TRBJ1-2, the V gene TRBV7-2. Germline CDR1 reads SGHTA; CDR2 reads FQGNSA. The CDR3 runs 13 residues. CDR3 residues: CASSLDGYRGYTF.

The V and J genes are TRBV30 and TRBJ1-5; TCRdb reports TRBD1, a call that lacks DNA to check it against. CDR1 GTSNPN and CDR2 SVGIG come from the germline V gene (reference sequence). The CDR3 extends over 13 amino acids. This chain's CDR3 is CALTQGAGQPQHF.

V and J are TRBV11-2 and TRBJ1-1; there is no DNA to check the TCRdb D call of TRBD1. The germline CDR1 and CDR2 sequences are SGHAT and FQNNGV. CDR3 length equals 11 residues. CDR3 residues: CASRVTGVAFF. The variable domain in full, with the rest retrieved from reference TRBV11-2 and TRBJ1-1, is EAGVAQSPRYKIIEKRQSVAFWCNPISGHATLYWYQQILGQGPKLLIQFQNNGVVDDSQLPKDRFSAERLKGVDSTLKIQPAKLEDSAVYLCASRVTGVAFFGQGTRLTVV.

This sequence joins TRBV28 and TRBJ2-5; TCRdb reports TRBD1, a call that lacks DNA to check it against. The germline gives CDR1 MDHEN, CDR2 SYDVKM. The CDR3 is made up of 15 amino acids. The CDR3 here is CASSLQGGFGETQYF.

CDR3 sequence: CASSQSGVRSYGYTF. This rearrangement joins TRBV3-1 to TRBJ1-2. This CDR3 is built from 15 residues. The germline CDR1 and CDR2 sequences are LGHDT and YNNKEL (reference sequence).

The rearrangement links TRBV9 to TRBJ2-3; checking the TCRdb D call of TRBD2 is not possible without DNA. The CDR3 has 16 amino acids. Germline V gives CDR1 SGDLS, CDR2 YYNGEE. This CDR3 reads CASSVRAGGPTDTQYF.

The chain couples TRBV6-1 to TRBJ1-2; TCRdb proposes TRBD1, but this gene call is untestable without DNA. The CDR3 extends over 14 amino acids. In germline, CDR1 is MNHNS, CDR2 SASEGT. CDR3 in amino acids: CASSWDRGTYGYTF.

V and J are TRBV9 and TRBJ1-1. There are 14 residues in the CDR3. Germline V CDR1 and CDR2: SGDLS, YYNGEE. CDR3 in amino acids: CASSAHFPRSEAFF.